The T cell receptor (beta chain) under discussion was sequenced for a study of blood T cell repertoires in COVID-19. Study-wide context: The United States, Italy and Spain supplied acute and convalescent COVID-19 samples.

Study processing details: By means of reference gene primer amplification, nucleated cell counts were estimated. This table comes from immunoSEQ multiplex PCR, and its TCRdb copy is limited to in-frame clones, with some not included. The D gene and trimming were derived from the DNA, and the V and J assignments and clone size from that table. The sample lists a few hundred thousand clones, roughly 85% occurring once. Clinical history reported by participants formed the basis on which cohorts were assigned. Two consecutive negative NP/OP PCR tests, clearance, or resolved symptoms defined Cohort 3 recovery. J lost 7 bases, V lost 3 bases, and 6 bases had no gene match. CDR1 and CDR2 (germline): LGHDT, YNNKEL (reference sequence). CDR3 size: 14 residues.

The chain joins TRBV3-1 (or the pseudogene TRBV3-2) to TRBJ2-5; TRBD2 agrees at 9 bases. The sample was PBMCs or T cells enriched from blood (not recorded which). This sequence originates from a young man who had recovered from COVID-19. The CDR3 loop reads CASSQAGGLGTQYF. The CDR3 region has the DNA TGTGCCAGCAGCCAGGCGGGGGGGCTAGGGACCCAGTACTTC.